The present entry profiles one T cell receptor beta chain with its context. The CDR3 runs to 14 residues. Trimming cost V 3 bases and J 4 bases, with 14 bases left between them. Germline CDR1 reads SQVTM; CDR2 reads ANQGSEA. TCRdb independently ran MiXCR on the 5' RACE reads; one entry per CDR3 protein. The sample contains under 700,000 distinct CDR3 sequences, roughly 22% of which appear only once. This record belongs to a study of T-cell memory formation after mild COVID-19. The chain has TRBV29-1 and TRBJ2-3; D is ambiguous. The sequence was obtained from an adult woman who had mild COVID-19 (a few samples of this study predate the infection). Cell type and time point are not known. Sequencing input: PBMCs or a T cell subset sorted from them (not recorded which). Here the CDR3 DNA reads TGCAGCGTTGAGGCCCTCTATTCCTCAGATACGCAGTATTTT. It yields the protein CSVEALYSSDTQYF.